This entry concerns a single T cell receptor (beta chain). The primer mix had 60 Vbeta and 13 Jbeta primers. Sequencing was performed with immunoSEQ multiplex PCR; in TCRdb, only in-frame clones are kept and a portion is missing. The data show more than 150,000 clones, 60% to 80% seen once. The data were obtained in a study of cytomegalovirus exposure and HLA in healthy donors. Study information: Samples from HLA-typed donors yielded around 85 million unique TCRs in an early data release.

The CDR3 extends over 17 amino acids. Looked up from germline, CDR1 is SNHLY and CDR2 is FYNNEI. Losses at the gene ends were 3 bases for V and 2 bases for J; bases not matched to a gene: 9. The chain combines TRBV2 with TRBJ2-3; 9 positions match TRBD2. This TCR was sampled from a male donor in good health and CMV-seronegative. Sequencing input: PBMCs. CDR3 in DNA: TGTGCCAGCAGTGACCCCTACCTAGCGGGGCTCACAGATACGCAGTATTTT. Translated: CASSDPYLAGLTDTQYF.